The sequence of this TCR beta chain was determined in a study of human T cells and chemical hapten exposure. This clonotype was recorded at least ten times. One entry per CDR3 protein results from TCRdb running MiXCR on the RACE reads. The table has some 180,000 distinct CDR3 sequences, under 25% seen once. Time point specified: patch test 1, 2 weeks after DPC sensitization. Treatment reported: therapeutic diphenylcyclopropenone sensitization with weekly scalp DPC. The CDR3 is 17 residues long. Looked up from germline, CDR1 is SGHDT and CDR2 is YYEEEE. The V end lost 1 base, the J end lost 0 bases, and 11 bases lay between the germline ends.

V is TRBV5-6 and J is TRBJ2-6; D remains ambiguous. The sample was whole blood, taken in connection with sensitization to the hapten diphenylcyclopropenone (DPC). This TCR derives from a woman aged 45-59 years with alopecia areata. Some clones in this sample may be carry-over from other donors' samples. The CDR3 region has the DNA TGTGCCAGCAGCTTGTTGGACGGCCGCTCTGGGGCCAACGTCCTGACTTTC. This gives the protein CASSLLDGRSGANVLTF.